Listed below are T cell receptor beta chains from one sample, sequenced in a study of cytomegalovirus exposure and HLA in healthy donors. The method was immunoSEQ multiplex PCR; TCRdb's version includes in-frame clones alone and lacks a portion of them. The profile shows 150,000 to 180,000 clones, around 72% of them singletons. The sequenced sample was PBMCs. These receptors were taken from a man between 18 and 29 years old in good health and CMV-seronegative. CDR3s include the opening cysteine and the closing phenylalanine or tryptophan. Each record gives: J gene, D gene, clone size, V gene, CDR3 DNA, CDR3 protein. D genes are given only for firm matches. Size is omitted from some rows. Given values are once, few, many or a class for expanded clones.

j_gene: TRBJ1-3; d_gene: .; abundance: .; v_gene: TRBV28; CDR3nt: TGTGCCAGCGCGACTCGATCCTACTCTGGAAACACCATATATTTT; CDR3aa: CASATRSYSGNTIYF
j_gene: TRBJ2-1; d_gene: TRBD2; abundance: .; v_gene: TRBV4-1; CDR3nt: TGCGCCAGCAGCTATCAAGGTCGAGCGGGAGGGCCCAATGAGCAGTTCTTC; CDR3aa: CASSYQGRAGGPNEQFF
j_gene: TRBJ2-5; d_gene: .; abundance: once; v_gene: TRBV28; CDR3nt: TGTGCCAGCACCCTCACCAGGTTCACTGGAGAGACCCAGTACTTC; CDR3aa: CASTLTRFTGETQYF
j_gene: TRBJ1-4; d_gene: .; abundance: .; v_gene: TRBV4-3; CDR3nt: TGCGCCAGCAGCCAAGATGGGGTAGGGGATAATGAAAAACTGTTTTTT; CDR3aa: CASSQDGVGDNEKLFF
j_gene: TRBJ2-5; d_gene: TRBD2; abundance: .; v_gene: TRBV15; CDR3nt: TGTGCCACCAGCAAAACTAGCGGAGAGACCCAGTACTTC; CDR3aa: CATSKTSGETQYF
j_gene: TRBJ2-7; d_gene: .; abundance: .; v_gene: TRBV27; CDR3nt: TGTGCCAGCAAGATGACGGGGGTCCCCTACGAGCAGTACTTC; CDR3aa: CASKMTGVPYEQYF
j_gene: TRBJ2-7; d_gene: TRBD1; abundance: .; v_gene: TRBV4-3; CDR3nt: TGCGCCAGCAGCCCGGGAAGAGGGGGCTACTACGAGCAGTACTTC; CDR3aa: CASSPGRGGYYEQYF
j_gene: TRBJ2-5; d_gene: TRBD1; abundance: .; v_gene: TRBV10-3; CDR3nt: TGTGCCATCAGCTCCGACAGGGGGGGGGAGACCCAGTACTTC; CDR3aa: CAISSDRGGETQYF
j_gene: TRBJ2-2; d_gene: .; abundance: .; v_gene: TRBV15; CDR3nt: TGTGCCACCAGCAGAGATAGCGGAGCGAACACCGGGGAGCTGTTTTTT; CDR3aa: CATSRDSGANTGELFF
j_gene: TRBJ2-3; d_gene: TRBD2; abundance: .; v_gene: TRBV4-3; CDR3nt: TGCGCCAGCAGCCAAGGCGGGGCTAGCGGAAAAACAGATACGCAGTATTTT; CDR3aa: CASSQGGASGKTDTQYF
j_gene: TRBJ2-7; d_gene: TRBD2; abundance: .; v_gene: TRBV19; CDR3nt: TGTGCCAGTAGTCCAGCGGGAGGGCCCGATGAGCAGTACTTC; CDR3aa: CASSPAGGPDEQYF
j_gene: TRBJ2-1; d_gene: .; abundance: few; v_gene: TRBV5-6; CDR3nt: TGTGCCAGCAGCTTGGAACTAGGAGGCAGAAATGAGCAGTTCTTC; CDR3aa: CASSLELGGRNEQFF
j_gene: TRBJ2-2; d_gene: .; abundance: .; v_gene: TRBV27; CDR3nt: TGTGCCAGCAGTTTAAGGGTCCCCACTAGCAGAACCGGGGAGCTGTTTTTT; CDR3aa: CASSLRVPTSRTGELFF
j_gene: TRBJ1-2; d_gene: TRBD1; abundance: few; v_gene: TRBV27; CDR3nt: TGTGCCAGCAGTCACCGACAGGGTAGTAGTTACACCTTC; CDR3aa: CASSHRQGSSYTF
j_gene: TRBJ2-5; d_gene: TRBD1; abundance: few; v_gene: TRBV6-5; CDR3nt: TGTGCCAGCAGTTCCCCGACAGGGCAGTACTTC; CDR3aa: CASSSPTGQYF
j_gene: TRBJ2-3; d_gene: .; abundance: once; v_gene: TRBV6-5; CDR3nt: TGTGCCAGCAGTTACGGCGGGGTTAGCACAGATACGCAGTATTTT; CDR3aa: CASSYGGVSTDTQYF
j_gene: TRBJ1-4; d_gene: TRBD1; abundance: .; v_gene: TRBV4-3; CDR3nt: TGCGCCAGCAGCCAAGTGGGGCAGGGGGCCGAAAAACTGTTTTTT; CDR3aa: CASSQVGQGAEKLFF
j_gene: TRBJ2-2; d_gene: TRBD1; abundance: few; v_gene: TRBV6-1; CDR3nt: TGTGCCAGCAGTGTCCCCGGGACAGGGGCTCCCGGGGAGCTGTTTTTT; CDR3aa: CASSVPGTGAPGELFF
j_gene: TRBJ2-6; d_gene: .; abundance: .; v_gene: TRBV7-6; CDR3nt: TGTGCCAGCAGCTCCGGGGGTTCCGTGGGGGCCAACGTCCTGACTTTC; CDR3aa: CASSSGGSVGANVLTF
j_gene: TRBJ2-7; d_gene: .; abundance: .; v_gene: TRBV25-1; CDR3nt: TGTGCCAGCAGTGGGGCCAAGTGGTCCTACGAGCAGTACTTC; CDR3aa: CASSGAKWSYEQYF
j_gene: TRBJ1-1; d_gene: TRBD1; abundance: .; v_gene: TRBV7-9; CDR3nt: TGTGCCAGCAGCCCGGGACAGGGGGTAAGAATGGCTGAAGCTTTCTTT; CDR3aa: CASSPGQGVRMAEAFF
j_gene: TRBJ1-5; d_gene: TRBD1; abundance: .; v_gene: TRBV19; CDR3nt: TGTGCCAGTAGTATCCCGACAGGGATGATTCAGCCCCAGCATTTT; CDR3aa: CASSIPTGMIQPQHF
j_gene: TRBJ1-4; d_gene: .; abundance: .; v_gene: TRBV6-5; CDR3nt: TGTGCCAGCAGTCACGGGGTTGCTAATGAAAAACTGTTTTTT; CDR3aa: CASSHGVANEKLFF
j_gene: TRBJ2-7; d_gene: TRBD2; abundance: few; v_gene: TRBV10-2; CDR3nt: TGCGCCAGCAACCTTCAAGCGGGGGCGGCCTACGAGCAGTACTTC; CDR3aa: CASNLQAGAAYEQYF
j_gene: TRBJ2-7; d_gene: .; abundance: .; v_gene: TRBV6-5; CDR3nt: TGTGCCAGCAGAGATCGACGGAGCACCTACGAGCAGTACTTC; CDR3aa: CASRDRRSTYEQYF
j_gene: TRBJ2-5; d_gene: .; abundance: few; v_gene: TRBV7-9; CDR3nt: TGTGCCAGCAGCTTAAGCGGGACCCAGTACTTC; CDR3aa: CASSLSGTQYF
j_gene: TRBJ2-1; d_gene: TRBD2; abundance: few; v_gene: TRBV7-8; CDR3nt: TGTGCCAGCAGCTTAGGAGCTAGCGGGAGGAACAATGAGCAGTTCTTC; CDR3aa: CASSLGASGRNNEQFF
j_gene: TRBJ2-7; d_gene: TRBD1; abundance: .; v_gene: TRBV28; CDR3nt: TGTGCCAGCAGTCACTCGGACAGGGGGCAGAACGAGCAGTACTTC; CDR3aa: CASSHSDRGQNEQYF
j_gene: TRBJ2-7; d_gene: .; abundance: once; v_gene: TRBV10-1; CDR3nt: TGCGCCGCCCCGGTAGGGGGCGAGCAGTACTTC; CDR3aa: CAAPVGGEQYF
j_gene: TRBJ1-5; d_gene: TRBD1; abundance: .; v_gene: TRBV6-6; CDR3nt: TGTGCCAGCAGAAGACAGGGGACGGGCAATCAGCCCCAGCATTTT; CDR3aa: CASRRQGTGNQPQHF
j_gene: TRBJ2-5; d_gene: .; abundance: once; v_gene: TRBV7-9; CDR3nt: TGTGCCAGCAGCTTAGGCCCCGGGGAGACCCAGTACTTC; CDR3aa: CASSLGPGETQYF
j_gene: TRBJ2-1; d_gene: .; abundance: .; v_gene: TRBV27; CDR3nt: TGTGCCAGCAGTCCGCGACTGGATTACAATGAGCAGTTCTTC; CDR3aa: CASSPRLDYNEQFF
j_gene: TRBJ1-5; d_gene: TRBD1; abundance: .; v_gene: TRBV18; CDR3nt: TGTGCCAGCTCACCCGACCGGGACAGGGGCGGTCAGCCCCAGCATTTT; CDR3aa: CASSPDRDRGGQPQHF
j_gene: TRBJ2-3; d_gene: TRBD2; abundance: .; v_gene: TRBV7-9; CDR3nt: TGTGCCAGCAGCCCTCGGACTAGCGGGTCCACAGATACGCAGTATTTT; CDR3aa: CASSPRTSGSTDTQYF
j_gene: TRBJ2-3; d_gene: .; abundance: .; v_gene: TRBV19; CDR3nt: TGTGCCAGTAGTATCGGGTCAGCCCCCCCAGATACGCAGTATTTT; CDR3aa: CASSIGSAPPDTQYF
j_gene: TRBJ2-5; d_gene: .; abundance: .; v_gene: TRBV7-9; CDR3nt: TGTGCCAGCAGCTTTTCGGGGAATGAGACCCAGTACTTC; CDR3aa: CASSFSGNETQYF
j_gene: TRBJ1-1; d_gene: .; abundance: once; v_gene: TRBV18; CDR3nt: TGTGCCAGCTCATCAGGGCTTAACACTGAAGCTTTCTTT; CDR3aa: CASSSGLNTEAFF
j_gene: TRBJ2-7; d_gene: TRBD2; abundance: few; v_gene: TRBV5-1; CDR3nt: TGCGCCTCAAAACGGGGTACCGGGACTAGCGGGATTTCTAGCTCCTACGAGCAGTACTTC; CDR3aa: CASKRGTGTSGISSSYEQYF
j_gene: TRBJ2-5; d_gene: TRBD2; abundance: .; v_gene: TRBV7-2; CDR3nt: TGTGCCAGCAGCTTCGGGACTAGCGGGAGCTTCTCAGAGACCCAGTACTTC; CDR3aa: CASSFGTSGSFSETQYF
j_gene: TRBJ1-3; d_gene: .; abundance: .; v_gene: TRBV5-5; CDR3nt: TGTGCCAGCAGGTCGACGGGCTCTGGAAACACCATATATTTT; CDR3aa: CASRSTGSGNTIYF
j_gene: TRBJ2-5; d_gene: TRBD1; abundance: .; v_gene: TRBV19; CDR3nt: TGTGCCAGTAGCGGGACAGGGAGGGAGACCCAGTACTTC; CDR3aa: CASSGTGRETQYF
j_gene: TRBJ2-7; d_gene: TRBD1; abundance: few; v_gene: TRBV7-2; CDR3nt: TGTGCCAGCAGCTACGCCGGACCGGGACAGGGGTACGAGCAGTACTTC; CDR3aa: CASSYAGPGQGYEQYF
j_gene: TRBJ2-1; d_gene: TRBD2; abundance: few; v_gene: TRBV7-2; CDR3nt: TGTGCCAGCAGCTTAGGCGGGACTAGCGGGAGTTATGAGCAGTTCTTC; CDR3aa: CASSLGGTSGSYEQFF
j_gene: TRBJ2-2; d_gene: .; abundance: .; v_gene: TRBV10-2; CDR3nt: TGCGCCTGCCACCAGGGGGGCGGGGAGCTGTTTTTT; CDR3aa: CACHQGGGELFF
j_gene: TRBJ2-3; d_gene: .; abundance: .; v_gene: TRBV5-1; CDR3nt: TGCGCCAGCAGCTTGGCCCAACTAGAGAGCACAGATACGCAGTATTTT; CDR3aa: CASSLAQLESTDTQYF
j_gene: TRBJ2-3; d_gene: TRBD2; abundance: .; v_gene: TRBV9; CDR3nt: TGTGCCAGCAGCGTAGGTACTAGCGGCAATACGCAGTATTTT; CDR3aa: CASSVGTSGNTQYF
j_gene: TRBJ2-7; d_gene: .; abundance: few; v_gene: TRBV7-6; CDR3nt: TGTGCCAGCAAACCCGGGAGCGGGGACAGGTACCACGAGCAGTACTTC; CDR3aa: CASKPGSGDRYHEQYF
j_gene: TRBJ2-1; d_gene: TRBD1; abundance: once; v_gene: TRBV5-1; CDR3nt: TGCGCCAGCAGCTTGGCCGGGACAGGGACCCCCTACAATGAGCAGTTCTTC; CDR3aa: CASSLAGTGTPYNEQFF
j_gene: TRBJ2-5; d_gene: .; abundance: .; v_gene: TRBV20-1; CDR3nt: TGCAGTGCTAGAGATAAAGAGACCCAGTACTTC; CDR3aa: CSARDKETQYF